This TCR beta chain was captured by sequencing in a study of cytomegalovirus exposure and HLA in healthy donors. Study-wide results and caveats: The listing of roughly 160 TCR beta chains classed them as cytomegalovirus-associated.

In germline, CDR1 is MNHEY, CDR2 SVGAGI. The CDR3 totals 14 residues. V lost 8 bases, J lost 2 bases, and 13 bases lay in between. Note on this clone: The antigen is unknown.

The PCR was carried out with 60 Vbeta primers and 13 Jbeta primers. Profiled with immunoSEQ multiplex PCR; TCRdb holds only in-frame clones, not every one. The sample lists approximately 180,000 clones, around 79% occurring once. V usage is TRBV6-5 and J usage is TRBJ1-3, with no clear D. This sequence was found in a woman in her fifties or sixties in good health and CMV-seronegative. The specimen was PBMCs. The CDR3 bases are TGTGCCAGCTGCCGCCGGGGTACTGGAAACACCATATATTTT. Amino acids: CASCRRGTGNTIYF.